These T cell receptor beta chains were read from a single sample in a study of control samples from healthy donors and cancer patients. TCRdb keeps only in-frame clones here, not all; method: immunoSEQ multiplex PCR. The table has roughly 370,000 clones, around nine tenths seen once. Sequencing was performed on PBMCs. All receptors derive from a man aged 40-49 years with head and neck cancer. CDR3s include the opening cysteine and the closing phenylalanine or tryptophan. A D gene is named only where the DNA matches it firmly. Rows give clone size only sometimes, using once, few, many, or a class for an expanded clone.

>.|TRBV7-6|TRBD1|TRBJ1-2
CAGSLRGHYGYTF
TGTGCCGGCAGCTTAAGGGGGCACTATGGCTACACCTTC
>.|TRBV29-1|.|TRBJ2-5
CSVAYQTGQYF
TGCAGCGTAGCCTACCAGACAGGACAGTACTTC
>.|TRBV6-1|.|TRBJ2-7
CASSEEGGAGAYEQYF
TGTGCCAGCAGTGAAGAGGGGGGCGCGGGAGCCTACGAGCAGTACTTC
>.|TRBV3-1/TRBV3-2|.|TRBJ1-4
CASSNTGWGEKLFF
TGTGCCAGCAGTAATACAGGGTGGGGTGAAAAACTGTTTTTT
>.|TRBV7-8|.|TRBJ1-3
CASSLDWFSGNTIYF
TGTGCCAGCAGCTTAGATTGGTTCTCTGGAAACACCATATATTTT
>.|TRBV6-6|.|TRBJ1-2
CASSHTGINYGYTF
TGTGCCAGCAGTCACACAGGTATCAACTATGGCTACACCTTC
>.|TRBV15|TRBD1|TRBJ2-3
CATSRRQGKDTQYF
TGTGCCACCAGCAGACGACAGGGGAAGGATACGCAGTATTTT
>.|TRBV5-4|TRBD1|TRBJ2-2
CASSLGGQGVTGELFF
TGTGCCAGCAGCTTGGGGGGACAGGGGGTAACCGGGGAGCTGTTTTTT
>.|TRBV10-3|.|TRBJ1-4
CAISESGRVPTNEKLFF
TGTGCCATCAGTGAGTCGGGCAGGGTTCCAACTAATGAAAAACTGTTTTTT
>.|TRBV28|.|TRBJ1-2
CASSRTVYGYTF
TGTGCCAGCAGCCGGACCGTCTATGGCTACACCTTC
>.|TRBV28|.|TRBJ1-6
CASSLQSGLNSPLHF
TGTGCCAGCAGTTTGCAGTCAGGGCTCAATTCACCCCTCCACTTT
>.|TRBV10-3|TRBD1|TRBJ2-7
CAISDRRGQVYEQYF
TGTGCCATCAGTGATCGAAGGGGGCAGGTCTACGAGCAGTACTTC
>.|TRBV10-1|.|TRBJ1-3
CARGEVAPGNTIYF
TGCGCCAGGGGGGAAGTCGCTCCTGGAAACACCATATATTTT
>.|TRBV7-2|TRBD2|TRBJ2-1
CASSSGGQAYNEQFF
TGTGCCAGCAGCTCGGGAGGACAAGCCTACAATGAGCAGTTCTTC
>once|TRBV28|TRBD2|TRBJ2-5
CASSFPSGGAETQYF
TGTGCCAGCAGTTTCCCTAGCGGGGGGGCGGAGACCCAGTACTTC
>.|TRBV2|TRBD2|TRBJ2-7
CASIPLTSGRVHEQYF
TGTGCCAGCATCCCCCTGACTAGCGGGAGGGTCCACGAGCAGTACTTC
>once|TRBV5-6|.|TRBJ2-7
CASSVRSGEQYF
TGTGCCAGCAGCGTCAGGAGTGGCGAGCAGTACTTC
>.|TRBV28|.|TRBJ2-3
CASSLPRPGRRRPSTDTQYF
TGTGCCAGCAGTTTACCGAGGCCCGGGAGAAGGAGACCTAGCACAGATACGCAGTATTTT
>.|TRBV5-4|TRBD1|TRBJ2-6
CASGTGDPSGANVLTF
TGTGCCAGCGGGACAGGGGATCCCTCTGGGGCCAACGTCCTGACTTTC
>.|TRBV9|TRBD2|TRBJ2-5
CASSPGRVGETQYF
TGTGCCAGCAGCCCCGGGAGGGTCGGTGAGACCCAGTACTTC
>.|TRBV3-1/TRBV3-2|TRBD1|TRBJ2-3
CASRPPGQGTDTQYF
TGTGCCAGCAGACCTCCGGGACAGGGAACAGATACGCAGTATTTT
>once|TRBV28|TRBD1|TRBJ2-7
CASSLPPTGPPSYEQYF
TGTGCCAGCAGTTTACCCCCGACAGGGCCTCCCTCCTACGAGCAGTACTTC
>.|TRBV7-6|.|TRBJ2-5
CASSLEVGVGETQYF
TGTGCCAGCAGCTTAGAGGTTGGGGTAGGGGAGACCCAGTACTTC
>.|TRBV19|.|TRBJ1-1
CASSGPRQGNTEAFF
TGTGCCAGTAGTGGCCCGCGGCAGGGGAACACTGAAGCTTTCTTT
>.|TRBV15|.|TRBJ1-1
CATSRRRMDTEAFF
TGTGCCACCAGCAGAAGACGAATGGACACTGAAGCTTTCTTT
>once|TRBV6-2/TRBV6-3|TRBD1|TRBJ2-7
CASSPAGGTYEQYF
TGTGCCAGCAGCCCCGCAGGGGGAACCTACGAGCAGTACTTC
>.|TRBV28|.|TRBJ2-3
CASSFYVKGGPPGTVTDTQYF
TGTGCCAGCAGTTTTTACGTAAAGGGAGGACCCCCCGGGACTGTCACAGATACGCAGTATTTT
>.|TRBV6-5|TRBD2|TRBJ2-1
CASSVGLAGPNEQFF
TGTGCCAGCAGCGTCGGGCTAGCGGGCCCCAATGAGCAGTTCTTC
>.|TRBV11-1|.|TRBJ2-3
CASSFLTPRDTQYF
TGTGCCAGCAGCTTTCTCACCCCCAGAGATACGCAGTATTTT
>.|TRBV5-1|TRBD1|TRBJ1-2
CASSLDFGDRSNYGYTF
TGCGCCAGCAGCTTGGATTTTGGGGACAGGTCTAACTATGGCTACACCTTC
>.|TRBV18|.|TRBJ1-6
CASSPLGQHGNSPLHF
TGTGCCAGCTCACCTCTTGGACAGCATGGGAATTCACCCCTCCACTTT
>.|TRBV30|TRBD1|TRBJ1-6
CAWGGQINSPLHF
TGTGCCTGGGGGGGACAGATTAATTCACCCCTCCACTTT
>.|TRBV28|.|TRBJ2-1
CATDNEQFF
TGTGCCACCGACAATGAGCAGTTCTTC
>.|TRBV19|.|TRBJ1-2
CASSIGGGSYGYTF
TGTGCCAGTAGTATAGGCGGGGGAAGCTATGGCTACACCTTC
>few|TRBV7-2|TRBD1|TRBJ1-2
CASSLYPIPGQGAGYTF
TGTGCCAGCAGCTTATACCCCATACCGGGACAGGGGGCGGGCTACACCTTC
>.|TRBV5-4|.|TRBJ2-5
CASSPGRETQYF
TGTGCCAGCAGCCCGGGGAGGGAGACCCAGTACTTC
>many|TRBV5-6|TRBD2|TRBJ2-4
CASTLSGGVKNIQYF
TGTGCCAGCACACTGAGCGGGGGGGTCAAAAACATTCAGTACTTC
>.|TRBV12-5|TRBD1|TRBJ1-2
CASAQLGGFAANYGYTF
TGTGCTAGTGCTCAGCTAGGGGGCTTCGCCGCTAACTATGGCTACACCTTC
>.|TRBV5-1|TRBD1|TRBJ2-5
CASSWGQIEETQYF
TGCGCCAGCAGCTGGGGACAGATAGAAGAGACCCAGTACTTC
>.|TRBV15|.|TRBJ1-5
CATSRLPRVRSNQPQHF
TGTGCCACCAGCAGACTTCCCCGTGTCAGAAGCAATCAGCCCCAGCATTTT
>.|TRBV7-2|TRBD2|TRBJ2-5
CASSLGASGQETQYF
TGTGCCAGCAGCTTAGGGGCTAGCGGCCAAGAGACCCAGTACTTC
>.|TRBV2|.|TRBJ2-7
CASSGGQIIYEQYF
TGTGCCAGCAGTGGGGGACAAATTATCTACGAGCAGTACTTC